The 10 T cell receptor beta chains in this list originate from one sample, sequenced in a study of cytomegalovirus exposure and HLA in healthy donors. This PCR relied on a set of 60 Vbeta primers and 13 Jbeta primers. Data came from immunoSEQ multiplex PCR; TCRdb stores just in-frame clones and leaves some out. The sample contains about 150,000 clones, about four fifths of which appear only once. Material for sequencing was PBMCs. These receptor sequences come from a man younger than 45 in good health and CMV-seropositive.

This rearrangement joins TRBV5-1 to TRBJ2-5; 7 bases map to TRBD2. Germline CDR1 is SGHRS and CDR2 is YFSETQ. With V trimmed by 1 base and J by 5 bases, 5 bases remained unmatched. The CDR3 consists of 14 residues. CDR3 in amino acids: CASSLFSGSETQYF. CDR3 bases: TGCGCCAGCAGCTTGTTTAGCGGGTCGGAGACCCAGTACTTC. Together with reference TRBV5-1 and TRBJ2-5, the CDR3 gives the full variable domain: KAGVTQTPRYLIKTRGQQVTLSCSPISGHRSVSWYQQTPGQGLQFLFEYFSETQRNKGNFPGRFSGRQFSNSRSEMNVSTLELGDSALYLCASSLFSGSETQYFGPGTRLLVL.

The CDR3 DNA reads TGCAGCGTCGCAGTCAGGGGAACCGGCTCCTACGAGCAGTACTTC. Its translation: CSVAVRGTGSYEQYF. This chain links TRBV29-1 with TRBJ2-7; TRBD1 is a possible D gene (6 bases). V lost 6 bases and J lost 0, with 18 bases in between. Germline V CDR1 and CDR2: SQVTM, ANQGSEA. CDR3 length: 15 residues.

This chain connects TRBV5-4 to TRBJ2-3; TRBD2 matches at 9 bases. Germline V gene data show CDR1 as SGHNT and CDR2 as YYREEE (reference sequence). There are 16 residues in the CDR3. J lost 8 bases, V lost 0 bases, and 10 bases had no gene match. The CDR3 coding sequence is TGTGCCAGCAGCTTGGCCGGATTAGCGGGGGCCGGTACGCAGTATTTT. This gives the protein CASSLAGLAGAGTQYF.

The chain uses TRBV27 and TRBJ1-1, with D unclear. CDR1 and CDR2 (germline): MNHEY, SMNVEV (reference sequence). There are 15 residues in the CDR3. Trimming stripped 3 bases from V and 10 bases from J, with 21 bases between. The chain's CDR3 is CASSLLPGAKGGAFF. The CDR3 DNA follows: TGTGCCAGCAGTTTGCTGCCGGGCGCCAAAGGAGGAGCTTTCTTT.

The chain has TRBV6-1 and TRBJ2-5; D perhaps matches TRBD1 (6 bases). The CDR3 is 14 amino acids. Trimming took off 5 bases at V and 3 bases at J, with 13 bases between the two ends. Per germline, CDR1 MNHNS and CDR2 SASEGT. CDR3 residues: CASSTRDTEETQYF. The CDR3 DNA follows: TGTGCCAGCAGTACCCGGGACACAGAAGAGACCCAGTACTTC.

This clone was seen a few times. The V and J genes are TRBV6-5 and TRBJ2-7; unclear D gene. This CDR3 region has 13 residues. V lost 2 bases and J lost 5, with 10 bases in between. Per the germline V gene, CDR1 is MNHEY and CDR2 is SVGAGI. DNA of the CDR3: TGTGCCAGCAGTTACGATGTGGGCAACGAGCAGTACTTC. It translates to CASSYDVGNEQYF.

The chain has TRBV7-2 and TRBJ1-6, with TRBD1 matching 7 bases. From germline, CDR1 is SGHTA and CDR2 FQGNSA. This CDR3 has 15 amino acids. The V and J ends lost 5 bases and 12 bases, in that order; junction bases with no gene match: 13. CDR3 nucleotide sequence: TGTGCCAGCAGCGCGAAACAGGGGACAGAATTACCCCTCCACTTT. Translated: CASSAKQGTELPLHF.

CDR3 in amino acids: CASSYGTQDNEQFF. CDR3 in DNA: TGTGCCAGCAGTTACGGGACTCAGGATAATGAGCAGTTCTTC. The chain has TRBV6-5 and TRBJ2-1; D is possibly TRBD2 (6 bases). Germline CDR1 MNHEY, CDR2 SVGAGI. V shed 2 bases and J shed 7 bases, with 12 bases lying between them. This CDR3 region has 14 residues.

The chain uses TRBV9 and TRBJ2-5, with 13 bases lining up with TRBD2. CDR1 is SGDLS and CDR2 is YYNGEE in the germline V gene. The junction had 7 bases not matched to a gene; V was cut back by 0 bases and J by 2 bases. The CDR3 has 18 amino acids. The CDR3 loop is CASSVATSGGALQETQYF. For the CDR3, the DNA is TGTGCCAGCAGCGTAGCCACTAGCGGGGGGGCCCTACAAGAGACCCAGTACTTC.

This clone was seen a single time. This chain's CDR3 is CASSEPRSYEKLFF. DNA of the CDR3: TGTGCCAGCAGTGAACCCCGGAGCTATGAAAAACTGTTTTTT. The V gene is TRBV25-1, the J gene TRBJ1-4; D remains unclear. The CDR3 runs 14 residues. Germline loops: CDR1 MGHDK, CDR2 SYGVNS. Trimming left V 2 bases short and J 6 bases short, with 10 bases between.